This TCR beta chain appears in the sequencing data of a study of blood T cell repertoires in COVID-19. Background on the study: COVID-19 samples, acute and convalescent, were from the United States, Italy and Spain. The cDNA or gDNA used as material had been derived from T cells, B-cell-depleted T cells, or PBMCs.

TCRdb keeps only in-frame clones here, not all; method: immunoSEQ multiplex PCR. Of about 92,000 clones in the sample, around 82% were seen once. The V gene end was trimmed by 0 bases and the J gene end by 5 bases; junction bases not matched to a gene: 6. The germline gives CDR1 SGHTA, CDR2 FQGNSA. The CDR3 spans 15 residues. The V call is TRBV7-2, the J call TRBJ2-5; 7 nucleotides match TRBD2. The TCR was taken from a man aged 45 to 65 who had recovered from COVID-19. The sequenced sample consisted of peripheral blood. The CDR3 protein is CASSLAKTSTETQYF. In DNA, the CDR3 is TGTGCCAGCAGCTTAGCTAAGACTAGCACGGAGACCCAGTACTTC.